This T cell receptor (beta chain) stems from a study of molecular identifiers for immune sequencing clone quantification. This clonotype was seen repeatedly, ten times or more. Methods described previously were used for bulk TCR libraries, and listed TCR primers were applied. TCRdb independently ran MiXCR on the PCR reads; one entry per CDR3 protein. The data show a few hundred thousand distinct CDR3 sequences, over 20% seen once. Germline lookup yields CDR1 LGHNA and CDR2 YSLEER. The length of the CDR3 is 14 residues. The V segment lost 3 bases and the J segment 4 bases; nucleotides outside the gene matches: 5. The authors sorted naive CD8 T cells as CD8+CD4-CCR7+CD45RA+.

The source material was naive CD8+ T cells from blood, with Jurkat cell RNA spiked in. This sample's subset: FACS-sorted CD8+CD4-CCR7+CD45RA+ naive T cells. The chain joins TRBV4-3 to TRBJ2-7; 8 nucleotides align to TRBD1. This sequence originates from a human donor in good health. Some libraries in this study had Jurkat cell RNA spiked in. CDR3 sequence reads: CASSQGTGMYEQYF. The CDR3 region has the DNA TGCGCCAGCAGCCAGGGGACAGGAATGTACGAGCAGTACTTC.